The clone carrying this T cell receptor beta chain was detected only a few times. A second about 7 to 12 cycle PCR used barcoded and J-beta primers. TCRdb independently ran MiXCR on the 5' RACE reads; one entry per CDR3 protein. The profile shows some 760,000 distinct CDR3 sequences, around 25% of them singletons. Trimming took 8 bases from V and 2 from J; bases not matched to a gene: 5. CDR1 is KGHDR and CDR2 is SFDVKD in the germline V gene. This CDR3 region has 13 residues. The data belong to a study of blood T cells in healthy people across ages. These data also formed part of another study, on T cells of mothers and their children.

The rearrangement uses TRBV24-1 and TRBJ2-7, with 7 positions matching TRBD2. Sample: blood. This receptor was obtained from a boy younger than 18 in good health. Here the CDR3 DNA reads TGTGCCACCATGTCTAGCGGAACCTACGAGCAGTACTTC. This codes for CATMSSGTYEQYF.